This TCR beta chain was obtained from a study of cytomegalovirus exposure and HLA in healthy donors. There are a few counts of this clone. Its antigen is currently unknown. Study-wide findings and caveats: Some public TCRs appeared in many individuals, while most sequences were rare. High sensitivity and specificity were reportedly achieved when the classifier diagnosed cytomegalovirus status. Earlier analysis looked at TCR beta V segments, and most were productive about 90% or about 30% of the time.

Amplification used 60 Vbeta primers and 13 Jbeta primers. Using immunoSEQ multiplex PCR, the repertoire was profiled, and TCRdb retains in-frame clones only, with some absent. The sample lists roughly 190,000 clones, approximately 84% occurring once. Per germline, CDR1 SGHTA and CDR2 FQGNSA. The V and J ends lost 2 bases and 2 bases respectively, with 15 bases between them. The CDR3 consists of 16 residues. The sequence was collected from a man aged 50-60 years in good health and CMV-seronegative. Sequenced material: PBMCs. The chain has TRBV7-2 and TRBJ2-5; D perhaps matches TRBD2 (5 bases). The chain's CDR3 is CASSLMGAQLQETQYF. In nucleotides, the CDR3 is TGTGCCAGCAGCTTAATGGGAGCCCAACTGCAAGAGACCCAGTACTTC.